These T cell receptor beta chains were read from a single sample in a study of cytomegalovirus exposure and HLA in healthy donors. Generated by immunoSEQ multiplex PCR, the TCRdb table keeps only in-frame clones and is missing some. The data contain approximately 73,000 clones, roughly 95% of them singletons. Sequencing was performed on PBMCs. All receptors derive from a man younger than 35 in good health and CMV-seronegative. Each CDR3 is given with its conserved first and last residue. D genes are given only for firm matches. Size tells how often a clone was seen (once, few, many) or the class of an expanded clone, and some rows leave it out.

v_call,j_call,d_call,clone_size,cdr3_nt,cdr3_aa
TRBV28,TRBJ1-2,.,.,TGTGCCAGCAGTTTATTGCTGACAGGAGGTGGCTACACCTTC,CASSLLLTGGGYTF
TRBV14,TRBJ1-5,.,.,TGTGCCAGCAGCCAAGAGATGTCCCAACTAAATCAGCCCCAGCATTTT,CASSQEMSQLNQPQHF
TRBV29-1,TRBJ2-7,TRBD1,.,TGCAGCGCCTCCCCAGGGGGTCTCTACGAGCAGTACTTC,CSASPGGLYEQYF
TRBV28,TRBJ2-2,.,.,TGTGCCAGCACCCAGGCGGGTCGGAACACCGGGGAGCTGTTTTTT,CASTQAGRNTGELFF
TRBV30,TRBJ1-2,.,.,TGTGCCTGGACCTACAGGGAGATGGGCTACACCTTC,CAWTYREMGYTF
TRBV5-5,TRBJ2-1,.,.,TGTGCCAGCAGATATGAAGAAGGGGTCCGCAATGAGCAGTTCTTC,CASRYEEGVRNEQFF
TRBV27,TRBJ1-2,.,.,TGTGCCAGCAGTTTTGCCTCGCAGGGGAGTGGCTACACCTTC,CASSFASQGSGYTF
TRBV4-1,TRBJ2-7,.,.,TGCGCCAGCAGCCAAGAAGACAGGACCTACGAGCAGTACTTC,CASSQEDRTYEQYF
TRBV28,TRBJ1-4,TRBD1,.,TGTGCCAGCAGTATTCCCGGGACAGGATTTGAAAAACTGTTTTTT,CASSIPGTGFEKLFF
TRBV9,TRBJ1-5,.,.,TGTGCCAGCAGCGTTGCCGGGGAGCCATATCAGCCCCAGCATTTT,CASSVAGEPYQPQHF
TRBV6-6,TRBJ1-5,.,.,TGTGCCAGCAGTTCAGACAGGATAAATCAGCCCCAGCATTTT,CASSSDRINQPQHF
TRBV7-8,TRBJ1-1,.,.,TGTGCCAGCAGCTTAGCGAGGCGGTTTGGAGCTTTCTTT,CASSLARRFGAFF
TRBV28,TRBJ2-7,.,.,TGTGCCAGCAGTTTATTTGGACAGCCGACCAAATCCTACGAGCAGTACTTC,CASSLFGQPTKSYEQYF
TRBV5-4,TRBJ1-2,.,.,TGTGCCAGCAGCCCCACGGGGGACTATGGCTACACCTTC,CASSPTGDYGYTF
TRBV19,TRBJ1-1,TRBD1,.,TGTGCCAGTTGTGAGGGGGCTGGCACTGAAGCTTTCTTT,CASCEGAGTEAFF
TRBV6-5,TRBJ2-2,TRBD1,.,TGTGCCACCCATACAGGGGACGAGGCCGGGGAGCTGTTTTTT,CATHTGDEAGELFF
TRBV2,TRBJ2-4,TRBD2,.,TGTGCCAGCAGTGGTCGGCTAGCGGGGGATGTAGACATTCAGTACTTC,CASSGRLAGDVDIQYF
TRBV4-3,TRBJ1-5,.,.,TGCGCCAGCAGCCAAGATTACGTCGGCAGGGACACAAGACACGGTCAGCCCCAGCATTTT,CASSQDYVGRDTRHGQPQHF
TRBV7-2,TRBJ1-5,.,.,TGTGCCAGCAGCTTATCGAATCAGCCCCAGCATTTT,CASSLSNQPQHF
TRBV6-5,TRBJ1-2,TRBD1,.,TGTGCCAGCACAGGGGGCAAGGGCTACACCTTC,CASTGGKGYTF
TRBV27,TRBJ2-7,.,once,TGTGCCAGCAGTTTTCTAGGGGTTGAAGGGTACGAGCAGTACTTC,CASSFLGVEGYEQYF
TRBV12-5,TRBJ1-1,.,.,TGTGCTAGTGCCCTCCAAGGGGACATACCCTTCACGAGGACTTTCTTT,CASALQGDIPFTRTFF
TRBV19,TRBJ1-1,.,few,TGTGCCAGTAGTATAGATCAAGCCTCAGGGGAAGCTTTCTTT,CASSIDQASGEAFF
TRBV27,TRBJ1-5,.,once,TGTGCCAGCAGTTTTGCAGGGATCAGCGGCAATCAGCCCCAGCATTTT,CASSFAGISGNQPQHF
TRBV10-3,TRBJ1-4,.,.,TGTGCCATCAGTGAGTCAGGGGAAACTAATGAAAAACTGTTTTTT,CAISESGETNEKLFF
TRBV6-5,TRBJ1-1,.,.,TGTGCCAGCAGTTATTCGGGGGGTACTGAAGCTTTCTTT,CASSYSGGTEAFF
TRBV10-3,TRBJ2-7,.,.,TGTGCCATGTCCGAGATGATTGCCTACGAGCAGTACTTC,CAMSEMIAYEQYF
TRBV9,TRBJ1-2,.,.,TGTGCCAGCAGCGTATCCCGGGAGGCTAACTATGGCTACACCTTC,CASSVSREANYGYTF
TRBV30,TRBJ2-3,TRBD2,.,TGTGCCTGGTCGGGTAGCGGGGGGACAGATACGCAGTATTTT,CAWSGSGGTDTQYF
TRBV6-6,TRBJ2-1,TRBD2,.,TGTGCCACCGATACTAGCGGGGGCCTCAATGAGCAGTTCTTC,CATDTSGGLNEQFF
TRBV11-2,TRBJ1-2,.,once,TGTGCCAGCAGCTCCTCCGGGGACAATGGCTACACCTTC,CASSSSGDNGYTF
TRBV28,TRBJ1-2,TRBD1,.,TGTGCCAGCAGTTTACTCGGACAGGGAATATATGGCTACACCTTC,CASSLLGQGIYGYTF
TRBV28,TRBJ1-5,TRBD1,.,TGTGCCAGCAGTGCTGGACAGGGGAGTCAGCCCCAGCATTTT,CASSAGQGSQPQHF
TRBV5-4,TRBJ1-3,TRBD1,.,TGTGCCAGCAGCTCTCCCGGGACAGGGGCAGGAAACACCATATATTTT,CASSSPGTGAGNTIYF
TRBV10-3,TRBJ2-1,TRBD1,.,TGTGCCATCAGGGACCGGGACAGCGGATACAATGAGCAGTTCTTC,CAIRDRDSGYNEQFF
TRBV28,TRBJ2-3,.,.,TGTGCCAGCAGTTCCCCCCCCTTTACGCAGTATTTT,CASSSPPFTQYF
TRBV9,TRBJ1-2,.,.,TGTGCCAGCAGTGGCGGGGGCTACACCTTC,CASSGGGYTF
TRBV4-1,TRBJ2-1,.,.,TGCGCCAGCAGCCAAGATCGGAGTTACAATGAGCAGTTCTTC,CASSQDRSYNEQFF
TRBV18,TRBJ1-1,TRBD1,.,TGTGCCAACTCACAGGGGGGGAGCACTGAAGCTTTCTTT,CANSQGGSTEAFF